A single sample is the source of the 7 T cell receptor beta chains below, sequenced in a study of T cell responses to AZD1222 COVID-19 vaccine. Measured with immunoSEQ multiplex PCR; TCRdb has only the in-frame clones, and not every one. The sample consists of roughly 70,000 clones, around 82% of them appearing once. Source: peripheral blood, taken on day 0 of AZD1222 vaccination. Receptors were obtained from an adult in good health.

This chain uses TRBV11-3 with TRBJ1-2, with D possibly matching TRBD1 (5 bases). Trimming left V 2 bases short and J 4 bases short, with 8 bases between. This CDR3 region has 13 residues. Germline CDR1 reads SGHNT; CDR2 reads YENEEA. As DNA, the CDR3 is TGTGCCAGCAGCTTATCCCAGGGCTATGGCTACACCTTC. It yields the protein CASSLSQGYGYTF.

The CDR3 DNA reads as TGTGCCAGCAGCATCTCATGCTTC. It is translated as CASSISCF. This rearrangement joins TRBV21-1 to TRBJ1-2. TRBV21-1 is a pseudogene. The CDR3 runs to 8 residues.

This clone has a handful of counts. The chain has TRBV10-3 and TRBJ1-2; no definite D call. Per germline, CDR1 ENHRY and CDR2 SYGVKD. V shed 6 bases and J shed 2 bases, with 10 bases lying between them. This CDR3 region has 13 residues. The CDR3 nucleotides are TGTGCCATCAGCACGTCAGGAAACTATGGCTACACCTTC. It yields the protein CAISTSGNYGYTF.

This clone was seen only a few times. Its ends do not fully match the called genes, so a read error is possible. The chain has TRBV3-1 (or the pseudogene TRBV3-2) and TRBJ1-1, with TRBD1 matching over 8 bases. Germline V CDR1 and CDR2: LGHDT, YNNKEL (reference sequence). The CDR3 has 13 residues. The CDR3, as DNA: TGTGCCAGCAGCCGACAGGGGAACGCTGAAGCTTTCTTT. Protein sequence: CASSRQGNAEAFF.

The chain uses TRBV6-2 or TRBV6-3 and TRBJ1-3; tentative D call: TRBD1 (6 bases). V gave up 0 bases and J gave up 10 bases, with 13 bases separating them. Germline V lookup: CDR1 MNHEY, CDR2 SVGEGT. The CDR3 consists of 14 residues. The CDR3: CASSYSESGATIYF. The CDR3 DNA sequence: TGTGCCAGCAGTTACTCGGAGTCGGGGGCGACCATATATTTT.

This chain joins TRBV2 and TRBJ2-1; no firm D call. This CDR3 has 11 residues. CDR1 is SNHLY and CDR2 is FYNNEI in the germline V gene. V shed 10 bases and J shed 9 bases, with 13 bases lying between them. For the CDR3, the DNA is TGTGCCATCACGACGGTGGGTGAGCAGTTCTTC. It specifies CAITTVGEQFF.

The V call is TRBV6-5, the J call TRBJ1-3; D might be TRBD1 (6 bases). The germline gives CDR1 MNHEY, CDR2 SVGAGI. Trimming left V 6 bases short and J 4 bases short, with 16 bases between. This CDR3 is 15 amino acids long. This CDR3 is CASRPPTGSGNTIYF. For the CDR3, the DNA is TGTGCCAGCAGACCGCCGACAGGATCCGGAAACACCATATATTTT.